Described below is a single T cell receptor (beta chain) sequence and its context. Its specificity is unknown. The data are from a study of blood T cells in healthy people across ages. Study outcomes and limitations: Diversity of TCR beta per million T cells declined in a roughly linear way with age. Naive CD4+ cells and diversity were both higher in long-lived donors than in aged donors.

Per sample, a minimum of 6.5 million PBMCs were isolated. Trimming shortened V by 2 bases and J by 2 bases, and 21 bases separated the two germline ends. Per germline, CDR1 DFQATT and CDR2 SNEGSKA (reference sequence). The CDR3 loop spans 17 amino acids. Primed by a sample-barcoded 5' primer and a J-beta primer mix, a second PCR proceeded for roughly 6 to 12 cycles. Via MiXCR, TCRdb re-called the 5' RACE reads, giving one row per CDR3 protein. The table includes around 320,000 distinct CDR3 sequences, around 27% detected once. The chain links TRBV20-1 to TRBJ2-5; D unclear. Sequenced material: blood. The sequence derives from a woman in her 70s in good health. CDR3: CSARLPRPLRKQETQYF. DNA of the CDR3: TGCAGTGCTAGACTTCCTCGGCCCCTTCGAAAGCAAGAGACCCAGTACTTC.